This TCR beta chain emerged from a study of blood T cell repertoires in COVID-19. Assay used: immunoSEQ multiplex PCR; TCRdb lists only in-frame clones, some missing. The table includes around 290,000 clones, 88% detected once. This clone came up a few times. V was cut by 0 bases and J by 4 bases, with 9 bases left in between. Germline V gives CDR1 KGHSH, CDR2 LQKENI. The CDR3 has 14 amino acids. The source material was PBMCs or T cells enriched from blood (not recorded which). The clonotype was recovered from a woman younger than 45 who had recovered from COVID-19. V is TRBV18 and J is TRBJ1-2; TRBD1 is a possible D gene (6 bases). The CDR3 loop reads CASSPPQGTYGYTF. Here the CDR3 DNA reads TGTGCCAGCTCACCACCTCAGGGGACCTATGGCTACACCTTC.